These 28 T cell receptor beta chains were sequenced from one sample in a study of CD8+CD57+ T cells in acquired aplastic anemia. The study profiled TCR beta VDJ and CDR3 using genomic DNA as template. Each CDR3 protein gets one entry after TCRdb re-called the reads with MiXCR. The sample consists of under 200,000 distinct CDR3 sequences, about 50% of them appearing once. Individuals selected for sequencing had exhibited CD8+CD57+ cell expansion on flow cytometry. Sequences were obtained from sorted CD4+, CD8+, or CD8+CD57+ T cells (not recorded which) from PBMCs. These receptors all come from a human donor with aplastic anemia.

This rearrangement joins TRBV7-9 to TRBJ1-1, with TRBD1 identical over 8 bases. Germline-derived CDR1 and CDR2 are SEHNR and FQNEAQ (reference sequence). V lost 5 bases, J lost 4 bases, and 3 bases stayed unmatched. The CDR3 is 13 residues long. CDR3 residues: CASSATGGTEAFF. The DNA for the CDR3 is TGTGCCAGCAGCGCCACAGGGGGCACTGAAGCTTTCTTT. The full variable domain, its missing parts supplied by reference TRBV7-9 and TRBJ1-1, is DTGVSQNPRHKITKRGQNVTFRCDPISEHNRLYWYRQTLGQGPEFLTYFQNEAQLEKSRLLSDRFSAERPKGSFSTLEIQRTEQGDSAMYLCASSATGGTEAFFGQGTRLTVV.

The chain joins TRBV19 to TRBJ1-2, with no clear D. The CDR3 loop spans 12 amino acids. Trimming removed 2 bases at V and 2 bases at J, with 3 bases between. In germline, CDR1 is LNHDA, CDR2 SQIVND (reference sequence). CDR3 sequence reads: CASSIQNYGYTF. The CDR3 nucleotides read TGTGCCAGTAGTATACAGAACTATGGCTACACCTTC.

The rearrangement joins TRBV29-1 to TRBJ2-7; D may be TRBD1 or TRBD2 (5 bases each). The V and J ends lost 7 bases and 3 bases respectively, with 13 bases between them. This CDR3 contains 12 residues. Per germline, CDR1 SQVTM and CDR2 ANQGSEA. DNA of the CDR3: TGCAGCGCTCCCGGGACGGGCTACGAGCAGTACTTC. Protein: CSAPGTGYEQYF.

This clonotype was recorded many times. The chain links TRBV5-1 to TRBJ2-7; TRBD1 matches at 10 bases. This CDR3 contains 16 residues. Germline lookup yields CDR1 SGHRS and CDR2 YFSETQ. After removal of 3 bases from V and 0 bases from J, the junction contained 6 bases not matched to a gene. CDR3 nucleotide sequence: TGCGCCAGCAGCTGGGGGACAGGGGACTTCTCCTACGAGCAGTACTTC. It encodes CASSWGTGDFSYEQYF.

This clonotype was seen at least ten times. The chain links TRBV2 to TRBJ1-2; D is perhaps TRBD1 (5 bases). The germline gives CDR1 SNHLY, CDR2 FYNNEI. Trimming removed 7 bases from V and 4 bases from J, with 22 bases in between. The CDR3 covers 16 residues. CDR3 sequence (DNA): TGTGCCAGCACTCATTCGGGGGTCCCCAAAGCCTATGGCTACACCTTC. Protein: CASTHSGVPKAYGYTF.

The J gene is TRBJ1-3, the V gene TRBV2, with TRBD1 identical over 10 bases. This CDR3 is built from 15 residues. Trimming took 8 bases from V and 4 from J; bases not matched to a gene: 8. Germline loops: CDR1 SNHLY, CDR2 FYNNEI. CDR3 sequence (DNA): TGTGCCAGCGGTTCCGACAGGGGGCTAGGAAACACCATATATTTT. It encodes CASGSDRGLGNTIYF.

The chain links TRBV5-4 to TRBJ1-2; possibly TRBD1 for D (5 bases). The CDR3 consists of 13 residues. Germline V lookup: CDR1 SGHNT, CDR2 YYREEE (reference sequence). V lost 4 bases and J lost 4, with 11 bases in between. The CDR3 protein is CASSGDGFYGYTF. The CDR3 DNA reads TGTGCCAGCAGCGGGGACGGGTTCTATGGCTACACCTTC.

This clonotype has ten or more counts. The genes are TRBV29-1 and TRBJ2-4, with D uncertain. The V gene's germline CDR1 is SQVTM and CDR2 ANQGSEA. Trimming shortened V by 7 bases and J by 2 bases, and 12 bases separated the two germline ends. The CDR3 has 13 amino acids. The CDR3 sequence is CSATPRSKNIQYF. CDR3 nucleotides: TGCAGCGCCACGCCCAGATCCAAAAACATTCAGTACTTC.

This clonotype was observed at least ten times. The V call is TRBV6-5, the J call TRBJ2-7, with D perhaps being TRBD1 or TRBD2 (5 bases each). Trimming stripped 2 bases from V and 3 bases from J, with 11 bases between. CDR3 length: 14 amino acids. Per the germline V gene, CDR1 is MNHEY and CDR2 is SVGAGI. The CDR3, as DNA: TGTGCCAGCAGTTACACGGGACGGAACTACGAGCAGTACTTC. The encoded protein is CASSYTGRNYEQYF.

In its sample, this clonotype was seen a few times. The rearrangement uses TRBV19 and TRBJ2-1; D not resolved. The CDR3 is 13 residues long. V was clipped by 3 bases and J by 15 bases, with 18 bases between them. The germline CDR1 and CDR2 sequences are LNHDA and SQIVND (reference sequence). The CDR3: CASSMALSGMLFF. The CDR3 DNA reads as TGTGCCAGTAGTATGGCCTTATCGGGCATGCTGTTCTTC.

The CDR3 DNA follows: TGTGCCAGCAGCCGTGGGGCGCAGGATGCGCAGTATTTT. Its translation: CASSRGAQDAQYF. The genes are TRBV7-3 and TRBJ2-3; D is possibly TRBD1 (5 bases). This CDR3 has 13 residues. Germline CDR1 and CDR2: SGHTA and FQGTGA. Deletions cut 5 bases from V and 10 bases from J, with 16 bases between.

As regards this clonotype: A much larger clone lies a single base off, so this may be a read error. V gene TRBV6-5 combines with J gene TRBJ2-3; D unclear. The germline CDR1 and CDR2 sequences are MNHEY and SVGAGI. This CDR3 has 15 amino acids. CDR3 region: CAGSYSTHSTDTQYF. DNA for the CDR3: TGTGCCGGCAGTTACTCGACGCATTCCACAGATACGCAGTATTTT.

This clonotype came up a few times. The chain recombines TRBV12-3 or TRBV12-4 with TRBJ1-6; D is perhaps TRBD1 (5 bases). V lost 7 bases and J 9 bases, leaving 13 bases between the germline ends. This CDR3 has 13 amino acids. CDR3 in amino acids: CASTGQGLSPLHF. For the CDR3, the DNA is TGTGCCAGCACCGGGCAGGGCCTTTCACCCCTCCACTTT.

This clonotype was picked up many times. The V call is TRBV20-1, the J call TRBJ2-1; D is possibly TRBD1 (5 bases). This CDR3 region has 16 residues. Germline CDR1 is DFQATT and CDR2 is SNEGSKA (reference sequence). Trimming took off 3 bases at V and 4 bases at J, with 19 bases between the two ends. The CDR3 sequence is CSASPNGREIYNEQFF. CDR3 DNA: TGCAGTGCTAGCCCCAATGGCAGGGAAATATACAATGAGCAGTTCTTC.

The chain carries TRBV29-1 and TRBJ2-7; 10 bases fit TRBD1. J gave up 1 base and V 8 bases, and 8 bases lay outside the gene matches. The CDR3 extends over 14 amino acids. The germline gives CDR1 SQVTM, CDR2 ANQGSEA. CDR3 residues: CSSNGQGVSYEQYF. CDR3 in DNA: TGCAGCAGTAATGGACAGGGGGTATCCTACGAGCAGTACTTC.

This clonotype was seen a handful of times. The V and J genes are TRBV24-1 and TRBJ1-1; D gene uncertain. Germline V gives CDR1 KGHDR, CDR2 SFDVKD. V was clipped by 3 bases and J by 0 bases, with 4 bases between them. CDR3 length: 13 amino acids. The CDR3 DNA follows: TGTGCCACCAGTGATATGATGAACACTGAAGCTTTCTTT. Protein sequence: CATSDMMNTEAFF.

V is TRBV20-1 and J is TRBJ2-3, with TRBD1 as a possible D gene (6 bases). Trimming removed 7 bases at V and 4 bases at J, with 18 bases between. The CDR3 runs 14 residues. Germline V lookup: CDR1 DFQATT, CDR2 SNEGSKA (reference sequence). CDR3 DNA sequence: TGCAGTGGATCAACAGGGTGGGGAGCAGATACGCAGTATTTT. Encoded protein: CSGSTGWGADTQYF.

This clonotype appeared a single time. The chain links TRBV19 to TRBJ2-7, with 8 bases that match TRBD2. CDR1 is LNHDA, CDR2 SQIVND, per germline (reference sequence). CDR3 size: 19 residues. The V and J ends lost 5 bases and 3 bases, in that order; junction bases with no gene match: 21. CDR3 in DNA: TGTGCCAGTAGTCCCCGGCCCGGGAGGGTCGGGTTAATCTTCTACGAGCAGTACTTC. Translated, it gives CASSPRPGRVGLIFYEQYF.

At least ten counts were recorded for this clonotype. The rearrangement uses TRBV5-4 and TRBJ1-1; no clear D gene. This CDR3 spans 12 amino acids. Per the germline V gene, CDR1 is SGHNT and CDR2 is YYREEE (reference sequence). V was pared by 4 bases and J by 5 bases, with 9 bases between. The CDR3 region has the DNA TGTGCCAGCAGCACCCCGGGGACTGAAGCTTTCTTT. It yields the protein CASSTPGTEAFF.

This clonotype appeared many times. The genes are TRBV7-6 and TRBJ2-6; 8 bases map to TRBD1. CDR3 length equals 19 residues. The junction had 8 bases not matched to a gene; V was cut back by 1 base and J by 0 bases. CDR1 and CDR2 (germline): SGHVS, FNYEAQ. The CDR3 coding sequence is TGTGCCAGCAGCTTAGTGCGTCAGGGGGCGCGCTCTGGGGCCAACGTCCTGACTTTC. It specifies CASSLVRQGARSGANVLTF.

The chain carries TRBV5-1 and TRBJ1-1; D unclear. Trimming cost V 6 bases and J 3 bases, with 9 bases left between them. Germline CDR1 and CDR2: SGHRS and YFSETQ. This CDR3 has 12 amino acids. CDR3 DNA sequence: TGCGCCAGCAAACGGGGTGACACTGAAGCTTTCTTT. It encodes CASKRGDTEAFF.

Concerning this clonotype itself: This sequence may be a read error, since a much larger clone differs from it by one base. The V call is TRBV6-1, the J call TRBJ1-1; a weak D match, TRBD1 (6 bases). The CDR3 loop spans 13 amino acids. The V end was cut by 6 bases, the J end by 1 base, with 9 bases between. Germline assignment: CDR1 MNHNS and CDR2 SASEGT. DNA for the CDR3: TGTGCCAGCAGAAAGGGACAGAACACTGAAGCTTTCTTT. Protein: CASRKGQNTEAFF.

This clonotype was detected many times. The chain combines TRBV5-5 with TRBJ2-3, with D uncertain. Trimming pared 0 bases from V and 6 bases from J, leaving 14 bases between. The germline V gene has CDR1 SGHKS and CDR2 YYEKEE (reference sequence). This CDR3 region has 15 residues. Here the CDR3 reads CASSLAILGQDTQYF. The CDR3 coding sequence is TGTGCCAGCAGCTTGGCCATACTTGGCCAGGATACGCAGTATTTT.

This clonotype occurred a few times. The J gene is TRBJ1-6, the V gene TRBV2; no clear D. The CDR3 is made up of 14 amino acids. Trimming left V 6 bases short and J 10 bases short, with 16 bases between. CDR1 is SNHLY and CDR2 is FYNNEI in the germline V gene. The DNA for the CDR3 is TGTGCCAGCAGCGACATTGAGGAGGACTCACCCCTCCACTTT. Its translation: CASSDIEEDSPLHF.

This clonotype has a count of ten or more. The CDR3 DNA is TGCGCCAGCAGCCAAGATGGGGGAGGGACCTACGAGCAGTACTTC. This codes for CASSQDGGGTYEQYF. The rearrangement joins TRBV4-3 to TRBJ2-7; 7 nucleotides align to TRBD2. CDR3 length: 15 residues. J lost 2 bases, V lost 0 bases, and 4 bases had no gene match. Germline lookup yields CDR1 LGHNA and CDR2 YSLEER.

This CDR3 reads CASSYPDRITEAFF. The CDR3 DNA follows: TGTGCCAGCAGTTACCCGGACAGGATCACTGAAGCTTTCTTT. V is TRBV6-5 and J is TRBJ1-1, with 7 bases lining up with TRBD1. The CDR3 totals 14 residues. Germline V gene sequence: CDR1 MNHEY, CDR2 SVGAGI. V shed 2 bases, J shed 4 bases, and the junction held 4 bases outside the gene matches.

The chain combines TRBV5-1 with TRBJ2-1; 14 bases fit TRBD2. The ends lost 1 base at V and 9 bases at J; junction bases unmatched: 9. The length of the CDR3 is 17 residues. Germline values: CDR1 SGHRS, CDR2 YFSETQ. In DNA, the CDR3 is TGCGCCAGCAGCTTGCGAGGGACTAGCGGGAGAGAGCCTGAGCAGTTCTTC. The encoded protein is CASSLRGTSGREPEQFF.

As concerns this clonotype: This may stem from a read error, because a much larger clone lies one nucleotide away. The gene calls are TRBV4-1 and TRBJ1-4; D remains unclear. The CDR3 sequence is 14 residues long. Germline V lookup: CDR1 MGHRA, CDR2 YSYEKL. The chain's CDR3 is CASSQDRNNEKLLF. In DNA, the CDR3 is TGCGCCAGCAGCCAAGACAGAAATAATGAAAAACTGCTTTTT.